Listed below are T cell receptor beta chains from one sample, sequenced in a study of PD-L1 blockade in urothelial cancer. TCRdb keeps only in-frame clones here, not all; method: immunoSEQ multiplex PCR. This sample has about 29,000 clones; approximately 87% occur once, and the top ten carry less than 4%. The sequenced sample was PBMCs, obtained around atezolizumab (anti-PD-L1) treatment. The source of these receptors is a man aged 45-65 years with urothelial cancer. Both conserved end residues are part of each CDR3. Fields, in order: clone size, J gene, D gene, V gene, CDR3 protein, CDR3 DNA. A D gene is named only where the DNA matches it firmly. Not every row has a clone size; where given, it reads once, few, many or a size class.

>.|TRBJ1-1|TRBD1|TRBV19
CASSKTGTGAMNTEAFF
TGTGCCAGTAGTAAAACCGGGACAGGAGCTATGAACACTGAAGCTTTCTTT
>.|TRBJ2-2|TRBD2|TRBV19
CASTGLAGLNTGELFF
TGTGCCAGCACCGGACTAGCGGGATTGAACACCGGGGAGCTGTTTTTT
>.|TRBJ2-1|TRBD1|TRBV18
CASSPLGTGVYNEQFF
TGTGCCAGCTCACCCCTCGGGACAGGGGTTTACAATGAGCAGTTCTTC
>.|TRBJ2-7|.|TRBV25-1
CASTKQGRGSEQYF
TGTGCCAGCACAAAACAGGGGCGGGGATCCGAGCAGTACTTC
>.|TRBJ1-5|.|TRBV4-2
CASSQDRGNQPQHF
TGTGCCAGCAGCCAAGACAGGGGCAATCAGCCCCAGCATTTT
>once|TRBJ2-7|TRBD2|TRBV6-1
CASTTLAGGLFEQYF
TGTGCCAGCACCACACTAGCGGGGGGGCTTTTTGAGCAGTACTTC
>.|TRBJ2-3|.|TRBV9
CASSVAPTTDTQYF
TGTGCCAGCAGCGTAGCTCCTACCACAGATACGCAGTATTTT
>few|TRBJ1-4|.|TRBV4-1
CASSQITEKTNEKLFF
TGCGCCAGCAGCCAAATAACGGAGAAAACTAATGAAAAACTGTTTTTT
>.|TRBJ2-1|TRBD1|TRBV18
CASSLRTGEQFF
TGTGCCAGCTCACTACGGACAGGTGAGCAGTTCTTC
>.|TRBJ2-7|TRBD2|TRBV5-4
CASSSKREPSHEQYF
TGTGCCAGCAGCTCCAAGCGGGAGCCCTCCCACGAGCAGTACTTC
>few|TRBJ2-7|TRBD1|TRBV18
CASSLKTGQVNYEQYF
TGTGCCAGCTCACTGAAGACGGGACAGGTCAACTACGAGCAGTACTTC
>.|TRBJ1-1|.|TRBV18
CASSPPAGRGTEAFF
TGTGCCAGCTCACCACCGGCCGGTAGGGGCACTGAAGCTTTCTTT
>.|TRBJ2-5|.|TRBV6-5
CASSYSSGPLGTQYF
TGTGCCAGCAGTTACTCTTCAGGGCCCTTGGGGACCCAGTACTTC
>.|TRBJ2-7|TRBD2|TRBV5-1
CASSLSGLAGVPGSYEQYF
TGCGCCAGCAGCTTGAGCGGACTAGCGGGAGTCCCCGGCTCCTACGAGCAGTACTTC
>few|TRBJ1-1|.|TRBV20-1
CSASALSEAFF
TGCAGTGCTAGTGCTCTTAGTGAAGCTTTCTTT
>.|TRBJ1-1|.|TRBV5-1
CASSLKPTGENTEAFF
TGCGCCAGCAGCTTGAAACCGACAGGAGAAAACACTGAAGCTTTCTTT
>.|TRBJ2-1|TRBD1|TRBV7-2
CASSLVGTGSTEQFF
TGTGCCAGCAGCTTAGTGGGGACAGGGTCCACTGAGCAGTTCTTC
>.|TRBJ2-2|.|TRBV5-1
CASSGGTDTGELFF
TGCGCCAGCAGCGGCGGGACAGACACCGGGGAGCTGTTTTTT
>.|TRBJ1-1|.|TRBV5-1
CASSPPGHLNTEAFF
TGCGCCAGCAGCCCACCGGGACACCTGAACACTGAAGCTTTCTTT
>.|TRBJ2-1|.|TRBV5-4
CASSGDRSNEQFF
TGTGCCAGCAGCGGCGACAGGAGCAATGAGCAGTTCTTC
>.|TRBJ1-1|.|TRBV4-1
CASSQVLSVNRAEAFF
TGCGCCAGCAGCCAAGTTCTATCGGTGAATCGGGCTGAAGCTTTCTTT
>.|TRBJ2-4|TRBD1|TRBV10-3
CAISGGQEWNIQYF
TGTGCCATCAGTGGGGGACAGGAATGGAACATTCAGTACTTC
>.|TRBJ2-1|.|TRBV6-5
CASSYSISSYNEQFF
TGTGCCAGCAGTTACTCTATCAGCTCCTACAATGAGCAGTTCTTC
>.|TRBJ2-7|.|TRBV19
CASSSYGDGSYEQYF
TGTGCCAGTAGTAGCTATGGGGACGGGAGTTACGAGCAGTACTTC
>once|TRBJ2-5|TRBD1|TRBV28
CATTRDRGQETQYF
TGTGCCACCACAAGGGACAGGGGACAAGAGACCCAGTACTTC
>few|TRBJ1-1|.|TRBV2
CASSERSGNTEAFF
TGTGCCAGCAGTGAACGATCCGGGAACACTGAAGCTTTCTTT
>.|TRBJ2-7|.|TRBV21-1
CASSFYRPHAYEQYF
TGTGCCAGCAGCTTTTACAGGCCCCACGCCTACGAGCAGTACTTC
>once|TRBJ2-4|TRBD2|TRBV10-2
CASRPGLAGGAAKNIQYF
TGCGCCAGCAGGCCGGGACTAGCGGGGGGGGCGGCCAAAAACATTCAGTACTTC
>.|TRBJ1-2|TRBD1|TRBV28
CASSSGQGGTRYGYTF
TGTGCCAGCAGCTCGGGACAGGGAGGAACTAGGTATGGCTACACCTTC
>.|TRBJ2-7|TRBD2|TRBV5-6
CASNSGGRGHEQYF
TGTGCCAGCAACTCGGGCGGGAGGGGGCACGAGCAGTACTTC
>.|TRBJ2-7|.|TRBV25-1
CATQWGLAYEQYF
TGTGCCACCCAGTGGGGCCTTGCCTACGAGCAGTACTTC
>.|TRBJ1-1|.|TRBV18
CASSPWGGSMNTEAFF
TGTGCCAGCTCACCGTGGGGGGGTTCCATGAACACTGAAGCTTTCTTT
>.|TRBJ2-7|.|TRBV25-1
CASSESLISYEQYF
TGTGCCAGCAGTGAATCACTGATCTCCTACGAGCAGTACTTC
>.|TRBJ2-5|.|TRBV18
CASSPFPSQETQYF
TGTGCCAGCTCACCGTTCCCTTCCCAAGAGACCCAGTACTTC
>.|TRBJ2-2|.|TRBV12-5
CASGLRENTGELFF
TGTGCTAGTGGTTTGCGGGAGAACACCGGGGAGCTGTTTTTT
>once|TRBJ2-3|.|TRBV29-1
CSVEEGLHTDTQYF
TGCAGCGTTGAAGAAGGACTACACACAGATACGCAGTATTTT
>.|TRBJ1-2|.|TRBV2
CASSSPRGILFGYTF
TGTGCCAGCAGTTCCCCCCGGGGTATCCTCTTTGGCTACACCTTC
>.|TRBJ2-5|.|TRBV18
CASSPLPDSEWSETQYF
TGTGCCAGCTCACCACTCCCCGACTCCGAGTGGAGTGAGACCCAGTACTTC
>.|TRBJ2-3|.|TRBV5-6
CASSPGLAEDTQYF
TGTGCCAGCAGCCCCGGGTTAGCCGAAGATACGCAGTATTTT
>.|TRBJ1-4|TRBD1|TRBV10-3
CAISESSQGAEELFF
TGTGCCATCAGTGAGTCATCGCAGGGGGCGGAGGAACTGTTTTTT
>.|TRBJ2-1|TRBD2|TRBV6-1
CASRYRTSGSDEQFF
TGTGCCAGCAGATACCGGACTAGCGGGAGCGATGAGCAGTTCTTC
>.|TRBJ2-3|.|TRBV6-4
CASSRGIASTDTQYF
TGTGCCAGCAGTCGGGGGATTGCTAGCACAGATACGCAGTATTTT
>.|TRBJ1-1|.|TRBV30
CAWNGGGNTEAFF
TGTGCCTGGAATGGGGGCGGGAACACTGAAGCTTTCTTT